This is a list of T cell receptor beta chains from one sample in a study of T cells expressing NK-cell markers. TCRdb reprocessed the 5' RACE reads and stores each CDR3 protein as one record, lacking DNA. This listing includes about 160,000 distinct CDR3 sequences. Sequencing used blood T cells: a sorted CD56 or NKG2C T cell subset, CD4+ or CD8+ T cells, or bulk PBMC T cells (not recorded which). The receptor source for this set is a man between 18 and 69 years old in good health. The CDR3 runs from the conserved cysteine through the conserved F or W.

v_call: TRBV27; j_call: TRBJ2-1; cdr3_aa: CASSLKSPTYNEQFF
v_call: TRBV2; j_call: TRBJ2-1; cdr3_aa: CASSESLGLLSTNEQFF
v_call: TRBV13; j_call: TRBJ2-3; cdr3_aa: CASSSEGRAPDTQYF
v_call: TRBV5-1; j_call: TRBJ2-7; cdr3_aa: CASSLFDIWTSGGSYEQYF
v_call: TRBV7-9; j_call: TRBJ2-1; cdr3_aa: CASSSTSGRFYNEQFF
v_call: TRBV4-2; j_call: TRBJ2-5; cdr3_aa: CASSQDTAAIQETQYF
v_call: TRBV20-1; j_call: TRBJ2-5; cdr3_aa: CSALVRQGLQETQYF
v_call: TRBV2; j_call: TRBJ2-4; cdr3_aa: CASNGLERAKNIQYF
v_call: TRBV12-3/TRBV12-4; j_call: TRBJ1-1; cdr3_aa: CASSFARGTEAFF
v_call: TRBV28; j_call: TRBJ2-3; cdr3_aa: CASSPGAWGHSGTNTDTQYF
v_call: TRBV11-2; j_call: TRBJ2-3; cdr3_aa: CASSLGSAGARTDTQYF
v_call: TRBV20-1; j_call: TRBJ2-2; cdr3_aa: CSARTGDLRRGELFF